One and the same sample provided the 16 T cell receptor beta chains below, sequenced in a study of cytomegalovirus exposure and HLA in healthy donors. The PCR was carried out with 60 Vbeta primers and 13 Jbeta primers. The table came from immunoSEQ multiplex PCR; TCRdb's copy has only in-frame clones and leaves some out. The sample includes tens of thousands of clones, roughly 64% of them seen just once. The specimen sequenced was PBMCs. All receptors come from a man aged 40-55 years in good health and CMV-seropositive.

This clone has more than one count but fewer than ten. The chain employs TRBV29-1 and TRBJ1-2, with D unresolved. This CDR3 comprises 17 residues. The germline gives CDR1 SQVTM, CDR2 ANQGSEA. V was trimmed by 1 base and J by 3 bases, leaving 21 bases between them. CDR3: CSVEARLGRAADYGYTF. The DNA of the CDR3 is TGCAGCGTTGAAGCCCGATTGGGGAGAGCAGCAGACTATGGCTACACCTTC.

The chain uses TRBV5-1 and TRBJ1-2; TRBD1 might be the D (6 bases). CDR1 and CDR2 from the germline V gene are SGHRS and YFSETQ. The V end lost 6 bases, the J end lost 7 bases, and 19 bases lay between the germline ends. The CDR3 extends over 14 amino acids. CDR3 sequence reads: CASTRNTGNSGYTF. CDR3 bases: TGCGCCAGCACGAGGAATACAGGGAATTCTGGCTACACCTTC. Complete variable domain (other parts from reference TRBV5-1 and TRBJ1-2): KAGVTQTPRYLIKTRGQQVTLSCSPISGHRSVSWYQQTPGQGLQFLFEYFSETQRNKGNFPGRFSGRQFSNSRSEMNVSTLELGDSALYLCASTRNTGNSGYTFGSGTRLTVV.

The CDR3 is CASKQLGGPPYEQYF. CDR3 DNA: TGTGCCAGCAAACAACTGGGGGGACCCCCCTACGAGCAGTACTTC. The chain employs TRBV6-5 and TRBJ2-7; possible D gene TRBD2, 6 bases. The CDR3 length is 15 residues. V was shortened by 7 bases and J by 2 bases, with 18 bases between the two germline ends. Germline-derived CDR1 and CDR2 are MNHEY and SVGAGI.

The chain links TRBV30 to TRBJ1-1; tentatively, D is TRBD1 (5 bases). Looked up from germline, CDR1 is GTSNPN and CDR2 is SVGIG (reference sequence). This CDR3 has 13 residues. The germline V and J ends were trimmed by 2 bases and 4 bases, with 11 bases remaining between them. CDR3 sequence reads: CAWSRAGLTEAFF. The CDR3 nucleotides read TGTGCCTGGAGTCGGGCAGGGCTCACTGAAGCTTTCTTT.

The V and J genes are TRBV10-3 and TRBJ2-7, with D maybe TRBD2 (5 bases). Trimming removed 5 bases from V and 10 bases from J, with 15 bases in between. This CDR3 spans 12 amino acids. CDR1 ENHRY and CDR2 SYGVKD come from the germline V gene. CDR3 amino acids: CAISKTDSNQYF. DNA for the CDR3: TGTGCCATCAGTAAGACGGACTCGAACCAGTACTTC.

Details on this clone: In the same sample, other DNA sequences code for this CDR3. CDR3 coding DNA: TGTGCCAGCAGTTTTCGGGGTAGCAATCAGCCCCAGCATTTT. Translated: CASSFRGSNQPQHF. The chain has TRBV27 and TRBJ1-5; D ambiguous. Germline loops: CDR1 MNHEY, CDR2 SMNVEV (reference sequence). The V end lost 3 bases, the J end lost 0 bases, and 6 bases lay between the germline ends. This CDR3 contains 14 residues.

This sequence joins TRBV5-1 and TRBJ2-7; 11 bases align to TRBD1. Trimming took 4 bases from V and 6 from J; bases not matched to a gene: 9. Germline V gene lookup returns CDR1 SGHRS and CDR2 YFSETQ. CDR3 length: 15 amino acids. CDR3 amino acids: CASSPRRDRGGEQYF. DNA for the CDR3: TGCGCCAGCAGCCCTCGGCGGGACAGGGGGGGCGAGCAGTACTTC.

V is TRBV6-1 and J is TRBJ1-5; 7 bases agree with TRBD1. Germline V gives CDR1 MNHNS, CDR2 SASEGT. V lost 6 bases to trimming and J lost 4 bases; unmatched junction nucleotides: 6. CDR3 length equals 14 residues. The CDR3 bases are TGTGCCAGCAGCGTACAGGGGAATAATCAGCCCCAGCATTTT. This translates into CASSVQGNNQPQHF.

The rearrangement links TRBV6-5 to TRBJ1-6; TRBD1 matches at 9 bases. V dropped 2 bases and J dropped 10; count of bases not matched to a gene: 6. This CDR3 has 15 amino acids. Per germline, CDR1 MNHEY and CDR2 SVGAGI. CDR3 nucleotides: TGTGCCAGCAGTTACCGACGACAGGGGGGGTCACCCCTCCACTTT. Translation gives CASSYRRQGGSPLHF.

This clone was seen only a few times. In DNA, the CDR3 is TGTGCCAGCAGCCACGGACAACAGAACACTGAAGCTTTCTTT. Protein: CASSHGQQNTEAFF. The V and J genes are TRBV7-6 and TRBJ1-1; D is perhaps TRBD1 (5 bases). The V end was cut by 5 bases, the J end by 1 base, with 11 bases between. Germline assignment: CDR1 SGHVS and CDR2 FNYEAQ. The CDR3 is 14 residues long. Together with reference TRBV7-6 and TRBJ1-1, the CDR3 gives the full variable domain: GAGVSQSPRYKVTKRGQDVALRCDPISGHVSLYWYRQALGQGPEFLTYFNYEAQQDKSGLPNDRFSAERPEGSISTLTIQRTEQRDSAMYRCASSHGQQNTEAFFGQGTRLTVV.

J is TRBJ1-2 and V is TRBV5-1, with no clear D. Germline values: CDR1 SGHRS, CDR2 YFSETQ. V lost 0 bases and J lost 4, with 10 bases in between. The CDR3 runs 14 residues. This CDR3 reads CASSLEAGFYGYTF. The CDR3 nucleotides read TGCGCCAGCAGCTTGGAGGCAGGCTTCTATGGCTACACCTTC. Complete variable domain (other parts from reference TRBV5-1 and TRBJ1-2): KAGVTQTPRYLIKTRGQQVTLSCSPISGHRSVSWYQQTPGQGLQFLFEYFSETQRNKGNFPGRFSGRQFSNSRSEMNVSTLELGDSALYLCASSLEAGFYGYTFGSGTRLTVV.

The gene calls are TRBV27 and TRBJ2-1, with TRBD2 matching 9 bases. The V segment lost 6 bases and the J segment 0 bases; nucleotides outside the gene matches: 18. CDR1 is MNHEY and CDR2 is SMNVEV in the germline V gene (reference sequence). This CDR3 region has 20 residues. The CDR3 here is CASSNRGSLAGRGSYNEQFF. In nucleotides, the CDR3 is TGTGCCAGCAGCAACCGAGGGTCGCTAGCGGGGAGGGGCTCCTACAATGAGCAGTTCTTC.

The V and J genes are TRBV2 and TRBJ1-1, with a possible D match to TRBD1 (5 bases). This CDR3 comprises 15 residues. Trimming removed 6 bases at V and 0 bases at J, with 14 bases between. CDR1 is SNHLY and CDR2 is FYNNEI in the germline V gene. The CDR3 sequence: CASSNPETVNTEAFF. The CDR3 DNA is TGTGCCAGCAGCAACCCGGAGACAGTGAACACTGAAGCTTTCTTT.

J is TRBJ2-7 and V is TRBV7-2; TRBD1 might be the D (6 bases). The CDR3 length is 16 residues. Germline V gives CDR1 SGHTA, CDR2 FQGNSA. Trimming left V 2 bases short and J 5 bases short, with 19 bases between. In DNA, the CDR3 is TGTGCCAGCAGCTTAATAGTTGGGCAGGGGATCAACGAGCAGTACTTC. This sequence encodes CASSLIVGQGINEQYF.

The J gene is TRBJ2-3, the V gene TRBV6-6; 9 nucleotides agree with TRBD2. V lost 0 bases, J lost 7 bases, and 8 bases stayed unmatched. Per the germline V gene, CDR1 is MNHNY and CDR2 is SVGAGI (reference sequence). The CDR3 runs 16 residues. CDR3 DNA sequence: TGTGCCAGCAGTTACTCGGGCGGGGGGGCTGGGAATACGCAGTATTTT. It translates to CASSYSGGGAGNTQYF.

The chain has TRBV5-1 and TRBJ2-5; D not certain. The germline V gene has CDR1 SGHRS and CDR2 YFSETQ. V was trimmed by 4 bases and J by 5 bases, leaving 15 bases between them. The CDR3 is made up of 14 amino acids. The CDR3 is CASSPLRHQETQYF. As DNA, the CDR3 is TGCGCCAGCAGCCCCCTGCGGCATCAGGAGACCCAGTACTTC.